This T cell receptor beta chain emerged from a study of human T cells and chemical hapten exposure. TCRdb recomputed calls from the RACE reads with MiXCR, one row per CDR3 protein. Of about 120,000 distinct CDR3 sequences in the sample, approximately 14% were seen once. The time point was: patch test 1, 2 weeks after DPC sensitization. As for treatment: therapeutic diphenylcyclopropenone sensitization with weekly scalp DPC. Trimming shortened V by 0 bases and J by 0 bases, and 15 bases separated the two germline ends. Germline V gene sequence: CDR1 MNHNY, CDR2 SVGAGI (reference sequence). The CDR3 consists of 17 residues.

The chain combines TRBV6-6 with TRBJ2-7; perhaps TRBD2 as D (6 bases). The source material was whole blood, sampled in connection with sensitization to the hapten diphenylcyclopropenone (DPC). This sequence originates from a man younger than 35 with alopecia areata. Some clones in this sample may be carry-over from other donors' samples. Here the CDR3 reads CASSYSSAGRSSYEQYF. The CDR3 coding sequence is TGTGCCAGCAGTTACTCCTCGGCGGGGAGGAGCTCCTACGAGCAGTACTTC.